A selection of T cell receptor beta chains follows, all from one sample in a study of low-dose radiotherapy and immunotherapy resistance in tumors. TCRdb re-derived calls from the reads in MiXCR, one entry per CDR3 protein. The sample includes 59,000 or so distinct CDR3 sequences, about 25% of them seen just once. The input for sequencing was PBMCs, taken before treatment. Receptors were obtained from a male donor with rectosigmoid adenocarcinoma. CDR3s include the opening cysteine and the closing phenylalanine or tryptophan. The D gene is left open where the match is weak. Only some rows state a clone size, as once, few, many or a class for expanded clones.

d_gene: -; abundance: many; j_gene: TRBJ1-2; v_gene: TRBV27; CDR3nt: TGTGCCAGCCGTACGTCCGGGAGGACTCGCGGCGATGGCTACACCTTC; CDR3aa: CASRTSGRTRGDGYTF
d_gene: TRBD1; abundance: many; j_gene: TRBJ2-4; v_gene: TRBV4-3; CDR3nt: TGCGCCAGCAGCCAAGAGTCAGGGACAGGGGCTCCAGCCAAAAACATTCAGTACTTC; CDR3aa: CASSQESGTGAPAKNIQYF
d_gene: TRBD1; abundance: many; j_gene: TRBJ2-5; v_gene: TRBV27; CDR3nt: TGTGCCACCAGTGATGCGGGGACAGGTACTTGGGAGACCCAGTACTTC; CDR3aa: CATSDAGTGTWETQYF
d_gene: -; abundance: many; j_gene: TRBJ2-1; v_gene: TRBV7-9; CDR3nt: TGTGCCAGCATAGGACTATCTTCCAATGAGCAGTTCTTC; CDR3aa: CASIGLSSNEQFF
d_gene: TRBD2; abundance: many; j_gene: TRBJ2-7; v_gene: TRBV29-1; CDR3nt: TGCAGCGCCAAGACTAGCGGCTACGAGCAGTACTTC; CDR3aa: CSAKTSGYEQYF
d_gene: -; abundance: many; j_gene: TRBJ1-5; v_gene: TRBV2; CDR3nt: TGTGCCAGCAGTGCTATGGATCAGCCCCAGCATTTT; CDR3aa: CASSAMDQPQHF
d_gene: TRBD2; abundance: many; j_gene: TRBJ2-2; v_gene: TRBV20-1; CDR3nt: TGCAGTGCTAGAGATAGCCAATGGACTAGCGTATCCGGGGAGCTGTTTTTT; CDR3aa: CSARDSQWTSVSGELFF
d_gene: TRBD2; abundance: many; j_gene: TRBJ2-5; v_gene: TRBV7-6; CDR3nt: TGTGCCAGCAGCCACCGGGGACTAGCGGAAGAGACCCAGTACTTC; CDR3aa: CASSHRGLAEETQYF
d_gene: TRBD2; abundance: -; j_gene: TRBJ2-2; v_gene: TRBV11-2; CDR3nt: TGTGCCAGCAGCTCTCCCATGGGGACTAACCGCTGGGAGCTGTTTTTT; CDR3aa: CASSSPMGTNRWELFF
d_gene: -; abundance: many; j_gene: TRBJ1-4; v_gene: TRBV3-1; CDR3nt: TGTGCCAGCAACGGGGGCCTCGATGAAAAACTGTTTTTT; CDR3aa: CASNGGLDEKLFF